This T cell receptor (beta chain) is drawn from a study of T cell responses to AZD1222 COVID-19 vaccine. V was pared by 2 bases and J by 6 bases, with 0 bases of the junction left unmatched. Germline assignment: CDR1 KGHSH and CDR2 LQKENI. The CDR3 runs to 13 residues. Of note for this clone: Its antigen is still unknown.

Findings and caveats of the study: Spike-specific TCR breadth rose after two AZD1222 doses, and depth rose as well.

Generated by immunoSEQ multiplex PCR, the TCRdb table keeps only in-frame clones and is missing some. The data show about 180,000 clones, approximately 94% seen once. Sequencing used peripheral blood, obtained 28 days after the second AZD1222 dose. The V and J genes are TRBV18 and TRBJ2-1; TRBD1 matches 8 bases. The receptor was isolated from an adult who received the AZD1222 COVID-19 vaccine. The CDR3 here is CASSPGTGNEQFF. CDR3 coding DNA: TGTGCCAGCTCACCAGGGACAGGCAATGAGCAGTTCTTC.